This T cell receptor beta chain was captured by sequencing in a study of beta chain features in type 1 diabetes. Across the study: Across the samples, roughly 99 million sorted cells were examined in total.

Overall study results and limits: In all four CD4+ subsets, TCRB CDR3 length was significantly, moderately reduced in type 1 diabetes. The naive, central memory and Treg TCRB repertoires looked more alike in patients than they did in healthy donors.

A few counts support this clone. Its specificity is not known. The V and J ends lost 3 bases and 3 bases respectively, with 9 bases between them. CDR1 is SGHTA, CDR2 FQGNSA, per germline. There are 13 residues in the CDR3. Reverse transcription of all isolated RNA meant that expressed TCRB transcripts were sequenced. Each sample of naive, central memory or regulatory T cells had, on average, about 3.57 million reads. Assay used: immunoSEQ multiplex PCR; TCRdb lists only in-frame clones, some missing. The sample consists of under 200,000 clones, 8% to 8.5% of them appearing once. This chain connects TRBV7-2 to TRBJ2-7, with TRBD1 as a possible D gene (6 bases). This TCR was sampled from a woman aged 18-30 years with type 1 diabetes. The sample comprised central memory CD4+ T cells from blood. DNA for the CDR3: TGTGCCAGCAGCTTCGAACAGGGCTACGAGCAGTACTTC. This encodes CASSFEQGYEQYF. Complete variable domain (other parts from reference TRBV7-2 and TRBJ2-7): GAGVSQSPSNKVTEKGKDVELRCDPISGHTALYWYRQSLGQGLEFLIYFQGNSAPDKSGLPSDRFSAERTGGSVSTLTIQRTQQEDSAVYLCASSFEQGYEQYFGPGTRLTVT.